This T cell receptor beta chain stems from a study of cytomegalovirus exposure and HLA in healthy donors (dated by TCRdb to 2017 to 2019). Background on the whole study: A later analysis indicated that the 95 to 150 validation repertoires were generated on the platform also employed for the approximately 700 repertoires of the first cohort. The study aimed to test whether cataloging public T cell receptors could reveal signatures of past pathogen exposure. Along with the roughly 700-subject first cohort, a separate validation cohort of 120 different subjects was used. The study combined high-throughput TCR immunosequencing, statistical association of individual TCRs with disease status, and machine learning to predict cytomegalovirus infection status. Broad study findings and their caveats: All 120 or so repertoires were used to score co-occurrence in the validation cohort in a later analysis, because that analysis had no HLA typing for the cohort. The authors suggested that the approach could potentially be generalized to other disease states and immunological phenotypes. The study listed around 160 TCR beta chains as associated with cytomegalovirus. Most TCR sequences were seen in very few donors, while some public TCRs were found in many individuals. In vitro tests confirmed that three of the cytomegalovirus-associated TCR beta chains recognize cytomegalovirus antigens. In both the original and validation cohorts, the classifier was reported to diagnose cytomegalovirus status with high specificity and sensitivity. A later analysis found that TCRs clustered in the first cohort also tended to co-occur in the roughly 120 validation repertoires, with just under 95% of cluster scores above 0.

Receptors were amplified or captured by the immunoSEQ multiplex PCR assay. Regarding the original processing steps: A statistical classification framework was built to diagnose cytomegalovirus status from the catalog of TCR beta chain sequences. Imported from immuneACCESS, the table was reduced by TCRdb to in-frame sequences with V and J called. These copies leave out some clones; in studies compared against another copy, an unresolved V gene accounts for under half, and the cause of the remainder is not known. V and J calls and clone size follow that table, whereas D and trimming were derived from the DNA. Recorded for this sample are approximately 160,000 clones; about 90% of them occurred a single time. The top ten clonotypes cover 3% to 3.5% of the sample. The donors belonged to the validation cohort of 90 to 150 subjects, which was separate from the roughly 700-subject first cohort. Comment on this clone: This clone's antigen is unknown. No base quality values were provided; no much bigger clone lies one nucleotide off.

This clonotype was obtained from a woman between 18 and 30 years old in good health and CMV-seropositive. Material: PBMCs.

CDR3 protein: CSVIRGDPHTQYF. The DNA reads as follows: TGCAGCGTTATTCGAGGAGACCCACATACGCAGTATTTT. This receptor chain uses TRBV29-1 and TRBJ2-3, with no reliable assignment of the D segment. Via the germline V gene, CDR1 is SQVTM and CDR2 ANQGSEA. The CDR3 numbers 13 residues from cysteine through phenylalanine. Just the 39-base CDR3 DNA is kept, in frame starting at base 1. V lost 5 bases and J lost 7 bases; the stretch between them is 16 bases long.